The rows below give T cell receptor beta chains drawn from one sample of a study of OX40 agonist ivuxolimab in advanced cancers. Only in-frame clones appear in the TCRdb table, and some are missing; sequencing was by immunoSEQ multiplex PCR. Of approximately 84,000 clones in the sample, 94% were seen once. Source: CD4+ or CD8+ T cells sorted from blood, taken in a trial of the OX40 agonist ivuxolimab. The receptors stem from an adult with an advanced solid tumor such as melanoma, head and neck, liver or kidney cancer. CDR3s include the opening cysteine and the closing phenylalanine or tryptophan. Each record gives: J gene, D gene, clone size, V gene, CDR3 protein, CDR3 DNA. A D gene is named only where the DNA matches it firmly. Some rows have no size entry. The others give once, few or many, or a class for an expanded clone.

>TRBJ1-2|.|.|TRBV6-1
CASSKLGLEHGYTF
TGTGCCAGCAGTAAACTGGGGCTGGAGCATGGCTACACCTTC
>TRBJ2-3|.|.|TRBV9
CASSGTVKLTDTQYF
TGTGCCAGCAGCGGGACAGTAAAATTGACAGATACGCAGTATTTT
>TRBJ1-3|.|.|TRBV4-1
CASGFGGNTIYF
TGCGCCAGCGGCTTTGGAGGAAACACCATATATTTT
>TRBJ2-2|TRBD2|.|TRBV6-5
CASSLAGAGGELFF
TGTGCCAGCAGTTTAGCGGGAGCGGGCGGGGAGCTGTTTTTT
>TRBJ2-5|TRBD1|.|TRBV9
CASSSGQQETQYF
TGTGCCAGCAGCTCGGGACAGCAAGAGACCCAGTACTTC
>TRBJ2-7|TRBD2|.|TRBV19
CASSMGLAEISYEQYF
TGTGCCAGTAGTATGGGACTAGCGGAAATCTCCTACGAGCAGTACTTC
>TRBJ2-1|TRBD1|.|TRBV7-9
CASSLFQGARNEQFF
TGTGCCAGCAGCTTATTCCAGGGGGCGAGGAATGAGCAGTTCTTC
>TRBJ2-1|.|.|TRBV2
CAFQGGLGEQFF
TGTGCCTTTCAGGGAGGTTTAGGTGAGCAGTTCTTC
>TRBJ2-5|TRBD2|.|TRBV30
CAWRVGGGAGETQYF
TGTGCCTGGAGGGTAGGCGGGGGGGCGGGAGAGACCCAGTACTTC
>TRBJ1-3|.|.|TRBV27
CASAALGRYSGNTIYF
TGTGCCAGCGCCGCTCTGGGACGGTACTCTGGAAACACCATATATTTT
>TRBJ1-5|.|.|TRBV7-2
CASSSGGNQPQHF
TGTGCCAGCAGCTCCGGGGGGAATCAGCCCCAGCATTTT
>TRBJ2-7|.|.|TRBV5-1
CASSLGAGSHEQYF
TGCGCCAGCAGCTTGGGGGCGGGGTCCCACGAGCAGTACTTC
>TRBJ2-5|.|.|TRBV5-1
CASSLVRSLQETQYF
TGCGCCAGCAGCTTGGTCAGGTCTCTGCAAGAGACCCAGTACTTC
>TRBJ2-2|.|.|TRBV13
CASSFQDGELFF
TGTGCCAGCAGCTTTCAGGACGGGGAGCTGTTTTTT
>TRBJ2-7|.|.|TRBV2
CASKDPYEQYF
TGTGCCAGCAAGGACCCCTACGAGCAGTACTTC
>TRBJ2-7|TRBD1|.|TRBV27
CASSLYRGDREQYF
TGTGCCAGCAGTTTATACAGGGGCGACCGAGAGCAGTACTTC
>TRBJ2-7|.|.|TRBV29-1
CSVAGTLDEQYF
TGCAGCGTGGCCGGGACACTAGACGAGCAGTACTTC
>TRBJ2-1|.|.|TRBV5-5
CASSSGQGNNEQFF
TGTGCCAGCAGCTCGGGACAAGGAAACAATGAGCAGTTCTTC
>TRBJ2-5|.|once|TRBV2
CASIPGQRETQYF
TGTGCCAGCATTCCTGGACAGAGGGAGACCCAGTACTTC
>TRBJ2-1|.|.|TRBV5-1
CASSLEGFYNEQFF
TGCGCCAGCAGCTTGGAAGGGTTCTACAATGAGCAGTTCTTC
>TRBJ2-7|.|.|TRBV4-1
CASSRLGSSYEQYF
TGCGCCAGCAGCCGTCTGGGCAGCTCCTACGAGCAGTACTTC
>TRBJ2-2|.|once|TRBV7-8
CASRKGYTGELFF
TGTGCCAGCAGAAAGGGGTACACCGGGGAGCTGTTTTTT
>TRBJ2-1|TRBD2|.|TRBV27
CASSLSTGAGGPESSYNEQFF
TGTGCCAGCAGTTTATCTACCGGAGCGGGAGGGCCGGAAAGCTCCTACAATGAGCAGTTCTTC
>TRBJ2-1|.|.|TRBV10-1
CASSEGGSYNEQFF
TGCGCCAGCAGTGAGGGGGGGTCCTACAATGAGCAGTTCTTC
>TRBJ1-1|.|.|TRBV5-8
CASSYDEGPTEAFF
TGTGCCAGCAGCTACGACGAAGGTCCGACTGAAGCTTTCTTT
>TRBJ1-3|.|.|TRBV9
CASSANMDWDTIYF
TGTGCCAGCAGTGCAAACATGGATTGGGACACCATATATTTT
>TRBJ1-1|.|.|TRBV4-3
CASSQEGHVMNTEAFF
TGCGCCAGCAGCCAAGAGGGCCATGTCATGAACACTGAAGCTTTCTTT
>TRBJ1-4|.|.|TRBV13
CASSLPRDEKLFF
TGTGCCAGCAGCCTCCCCCGGGATGAAAAACTGTTTTTT
>TRBJ2-1|TRBD2|.|TRBV11-2
CASSLGPGTSSGEQFF
TGTGCCAGCAGCTTAGGCCCCGGGACTAGTAGTGGTGAGCAGTTCTTC
>TRBJ2-7|TRBD1|.|TRBV4-1
CASSGTGRQYF
TGCGCCAGCAGCGGGACAGGGAGGCAGTACTTC
>TRBJ1-2|.|.|TRBV29-1
CSVDPQGAKPPNYGYTF
TGCAGCGTTGATCCGCAAGGGGCTAAACCGCCTAACTATGGCTACACCTTC
>TRBJ2-1|.|.|TRBV4-1
CASSQRSHSSYNEQFF
TGCGCCAGCAGCCAACGGTCCCATAGCTCCTACAATGAGCAGTTCTTC
>TRBJ2-7|TRBD2|.|TRBV27
CASAQSGASSYEQYF
TGTGCCAGCGCCCAAAGCGGGGCTAGCTCCTACGAGCAGTACTTC
>TRBJ2-3|TRBD1|.|TRBV7-9
CASSLGQLDTQYF
TGTGCCAGCAGCTTGGGACAGCTAGATACGCAGTATTTT
>TRBJ2-1|.|.|TRBV2
CASRAELGLFEQFF
TGTGCCAGCCGTGCTGAGCTAGGCCTATTCGAGCAGTTCTTC
>TRBJ1-2|.|.|TRBV19
CASSPGVGNYGYTF
TGTGCCAGTAGCCCCGGGGTTGGGAACTATGGCTACACCTTC
>TRBJ1-2|.|.|TRBV7-3
CASSLGRGNGYTF
TGTGCCAGCAGCTTGGGGAGAGGGAACGGCTACACCTTC
>TRBJ1-5|.|once|TRBV15
CATSRGFRDDQPQHF
TGTGCCACCAGCAGAGGTTTCAGGGACGATCAGCCCCAGCATTTT
>TRBJ2-5|TRBD2|.|TRBV6-5
CASSYSGLAGGRQYF
TGTGCCAGCAGTTACTCGGGACTAGCGGGGGGCCGGCAGTACTTC
>TRBJ2-3|TRBD2|.|TRBV4-1
CASSPGLAGTTQYF
TGCGCCAGCAGTCCTGGACTAGCGGGAACTACGCAGTATTTT
>TRBJ1-5|.|.|TRBV19
CASSKVLAPYSNQPQHF
TGTGCCAGTAGCAAAGTTCTGGCCCCATATAGCAATCAGCCCCAGCATTTT
>TRBJ2-5|.|.|TRBV7-6
CASSLFEGHETQYF
TGTGCCAGCAGCTTATTTGAGGGCCATGAGACCCAGTACTTC
>TRBJ1-1|.|.|TRBV12-5
CASGFQRGGPRNTEAFF
TGTGCTAGTGGTTTTCAAAGGGGGGGACCGAGGAACACTGAAGCTTTCTTT
>TRBJ2-7|TRBD2|.|TRBV11-2
CASSPSLTSGRIEQYF
TGTGCCAGCAGCCCCTCGTTGACTAGCGGGAGGATCGAGCAGTACTTC
>TRBJ2-2|.|.|TRBV15
CATSRVGAGELFF
TGTGCCACCAGCAGAGTGGGGGCTGGGGAGCTGTTTTTT
>TRBJ1-1|.|.|TRBV11-2
CASSLYPTANTEAFF
TGTGCCAGCAGCTTATACCCGACAGCGAACACTGAAGCTTTCTTT
>TRBJ2-3|TRBD2|.|TRBV7-6
CASSLERGRTDTQYF
TGTGCCAGCAGCCTTGAGCGGGGTCGCACAGATACGCAGTATTTT
>TRBJ2-7|.|.|TRBV19
CASMGASYEQYF
TGTGCCAGTATGGGGGCATCCTACGAGCAGTACTTC
>TRBJ1-2|.|.|TRBV29-1
CSHWGAYGYTF
TGCAGTCACTGGGGGGCCTATGGCTACACCTTC
>TRBJ1-1|.|.|TRBV2
CASNRGGQAFF
TGTGCCAGCAATCGTGGAGGCCAAGCTTTCTTT
>TRBJ1-4|.|.|TRBV6-5
CASSYSIGTDEKLFF
TGTGCCAGCAGTTACTCCATCGGTACTGATGAAAAACTGTTTTTT